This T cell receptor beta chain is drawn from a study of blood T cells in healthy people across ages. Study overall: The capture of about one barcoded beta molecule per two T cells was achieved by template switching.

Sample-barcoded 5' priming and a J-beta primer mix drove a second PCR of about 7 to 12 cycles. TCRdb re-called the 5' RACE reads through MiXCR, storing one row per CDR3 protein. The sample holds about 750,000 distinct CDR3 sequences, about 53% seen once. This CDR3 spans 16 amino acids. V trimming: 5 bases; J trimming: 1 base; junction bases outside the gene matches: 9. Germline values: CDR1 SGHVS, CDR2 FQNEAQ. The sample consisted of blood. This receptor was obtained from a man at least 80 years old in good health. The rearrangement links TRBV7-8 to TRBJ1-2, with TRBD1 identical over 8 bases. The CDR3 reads CASSLDDRGLNYGYTF. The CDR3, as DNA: TGTGCCAGCAGCCTCGATGACAGGGGACTTAACTATGGCTACACCTTC.